Below, 19 T cell receptor beta chains from the same sample are listed, as sequenced in a study of cytomegalovirus exposure and HLA in healthy donors. With 60 Vbeta and 13 Jbeta primers, the PCR was carried out. Clones were sequenced by immunoSEQ multiplex PCR, and TCRdb holds only the in-frame ones, with some missing. The sample includes some 120,000 clones, 80% of them seen just once. Sequenced input: PBMCs. The receptors were gathered from a male donor in good health and CMV-seronegative.

The chain uses TRBV19 and TRBJ2-2, with 10 bases lining up with TRBD1. The CDR3 loop spans 15 amino acids. The V gene end was trimmed by 5 bases and the J gene end by 5 bases; junction bases not matched to a gene: 5. CDR1 LNHDA and CDR2 SQIVND come from the germline V gene (reference sequence). DNA for the CDR3: TGTGCCAGTAGTGGTCGGGACAGGGGTACCGGGGAGCTGTTTTTT. It yields the protein CASSGRDRGTGELFF.

J is TRBJ1-1 and V is TRBV11-1, with D possibly matching TRBD1 (6 bases). Per germline, CDR1 SGHAT and CDR2 FQDESV (reference sequence). This CDR3 has 16 amino acids. V lost 5 bases, J lost 5 bases, and 21 bases lay in between. The CDR3 nucleotides read TGTGCCAGCAGCCATAGCGGGGGACAAGGAAAGACTGAAGCTTTCTTT. Protein product: CASSHSGGQGKTEAFF.

This clone has a handful of counts. This chain links TRBV20-1 with TRBJ2-1; 7 nucleotides line up with TRBD1. Germline CDR1 is DFQATT and CDR2 is SNEGSKA (reference sequence). The CDR3 consists of 11 residues. Trimming took 5 bases from V and 10 from J; bases not matched to a gene: 5. The CDR3 sequence: CSAGTVLEQFF. CDR3 bases: TGCAGTGCTGGGACAGTTCTAGAGCAGTTCTTC.

The chain is built from TRBV27 and TRBJ1-2; D not resolved. The V end was cut by 7 bases, the J end by 5 bases, with 14 bases between. The CDR3 contains 13 residues. Germline CDR1 and CDR2: MNHEY and SMNVEV (reference sequence). CDR3 loop: CASKLIGRYGYTF. DNA for the CDR3: TGTGCCAGCAAGCTAATTGGGAGATATGGCTACACCTTC.

The V gene is TRBV25-1, the J gene TRBJ2-2; D is undetermined. The CDR3 is made up of 14 amino acids. V lost 4 bases, J lost 1 base, and 7 bases lay in between. CDR1 and CDR2 from the germline V gene are MGHDK and SYGVNS. The CDR3 protein is CASSVSENTGELFF. The DNA for the CDR3 is TGTGCCAGCAGTGTGAGCGAGAACACCGGGGAGCTGTTTTTT. Drawing the rest from reference TRBV25-1 and TRBJ2-2, the complete variable domain is EADIYQTPRYLVIGTGKKITLECSQTMGHDKMYWYQQDPGMELHLIHYSYGVNSTEKGDLSSESTVSRIRTEHFPLTLESARPSHTSQYLCASSVSENTGELFFGEGSRLTVL.

The chain carries TRBV6-1 and TRBJ1-2; D is unresolved. The CDR3 extends over 13 amino acids. CDR1 MNHNS and CDR2 SASEGT come from the germline V gene. Trimming pared 1 base from V and 2 bases from J, leaving 5 bases between. Here the CDR3 reads CASSEGENYGYTF. Written as DNA, the CDR3 is TGTGCCAGCAGTGAAGGGGAGAACTATGGCTACACCTTC.

The chain recombines TRBV19 with TRBJ2-7, with 7 bases fitting TRBD1. V lost 3 bases and J lost 9; bases outside the gene matches: 11. In germline, CDR1 is LNHDA, CDR2 SQIVND (reference sequence). This CDR3 region has 14 residues. DNA of the CDR3: TGTGCCAGTAGTATGGACAGGTATGACGTTGGGCAGTACTTC. It is translated as CASSMDRYDVGQYF.

The chain is built from TRBV5-1 and TRBJ1-1; weak D call: TRBD1 (5 bases). Trimming removed 4 bases from V and 1 base from J, with 14 bases in between. Germline V gene data show CDR1 as SGHRS and CDR2 as YFSETQ. The CDR3 loop spans 15 amino acids. Written as DNA, the CDR3 is TGCGCCAGCAGCGATCCAGGGCAGGCGAACACTGAAGCTTTCTTT. This encodes CASSDPGQANTEAFF.

The chain couples TRBV7-3 to TRBJ1-2, with 9 bases matching TRBD1. Germline CDR1 is SGHTA and CDR2 is FQGTGA. Germline trimming cut 2 bases from V and 8 bases from J; bases unmatched to any gene: 6. This CDR3 region has 14 residues. Written as DNA, the CDR3 is TGTGCCAGCAGCTTAGAGGACAGGGGAAGCGGCTACACCTTC. Its protein is CASSLEDRGSGYTF. The whole variable domain, remainder taken from reference TRBV7-3 and TRBJ1-2, is GAGVSQTPSNKVTEKGKYVELRCDPISGHTALYWYRQSLGQGPEFLIYFQGTGAADDSGLPNDRFFAVRPEGSVSTLKIQRTERGDSAVYLCASSLEDRGSGYTFGSGTRLTVV.

V is TRBV4-1 and J is TRBJ2-7; D may be TRBD2 (5 bases). Trimming left V 4 bases short and J 4 bases short, with 11 bases between. CDR1 MGHRA and CDR2 YSYEKL come from the germline V gene. This CDR3 has 13 residues. The CDR3 DNA sequence: TGCGCCAGCAGCCGACCGGGATTTTACGAGCAGTACTTC. Translated, it gives CASSRPGFYEQYF.

The chain uses TRBV5-4 and TRBJ2-1; the D is unclear. V lost 0 bases to trimming and J lost 5 bases, with 9 bases between them. The germline gives CDR1 SGHNT, CDR2 YYREEE (reference sequence). CDR3 size: 14 residues. As DNA, the CDR3 is TGTGCCAGCAGCTTGGTGGCGGCTCACAATGAGCAGTTCTTC. This sequence encodes CASSLVAAHNEQFF.

This rearrangement joins TRBV30 to TRBJ2-1, with 11 nucleotides matching TRBD2. The CDR3 extends over 15 amino acids. The V and J ends lost 2 bases and 5 bases, in that order; junction bases with no gene match: 5. Germline V lookup: CDR1 GTSNPN, CDR2 SVGIG (reference sequence). The CDR3 DNA reads as TGTGCCTGGAGTAGGCGGACTAGCGGGCACAATGAGCAGTTCTTC. Its protein product is CAWSRRTSGHNEQFF.

The CDR3 region is CASSIRQPTDTQYF. The CDR3 DNA sequence: TGTGCCAGCAGCATACGACAGCCCACAGATACGCAGTATTTT. The chain uses TRBV5-4 and TRBJ2-3; tentative D call: TRBD1 (5 bases). Trimming took 4 bases from V and 2 from J, leaving 11 bases between them. Per the germline V gene, CDR1 is SGHNT and CDR2 is YYREEE (reference sequence). The CDR3 is made up of 14 amino acids.

The chain has TRBV7-9 and TRBJ2-4, with TRBD2 identical over 10 bases. This CDR3 region has 17 residues. J gave up 4 bases and V 3 bases, and 9 bases lay outside the gene matches. Germline loops: CDR1 SEHNR, CDR2 FQNEAQ (reference sequence). Here the CDR3 reads CASSLGASGSRKNIQYF. DNA of the CDR3: TGTGCCAGCAGCTTGGGGGCTAGCGGGAGTAGGAAAAACATTCAGTACTTC.

The genes are TRBV10-1 and TRBJ2-2, with TRBD2 matching 14 bases. From germline, CDR1 is WNHNN and CDR2 SYGVQD (reference sequence). V dropped 3 bases and J dropped 8; count of bases not matched to a gene: 17. The CDR3 is 20 residues long. CDR3 in amino acids: CASSDPGDTGLAGVSGELFF. In nucleotides, the CDR3 is TGCGCCAGCAGTGACCCGGGGGATACGGGACTAGCGGGAGTTTCGGGGGAGCTGTTTTTT.

This clone was recorded a few times. The CDR3 sequence is CAWSGDLNTEAFF. In nucleotides, the CDR3 is TGTGCCTGGTCGGGAGACCTGAACACTGAAGCTTTCTTT. The chain is built from TRBV30 and TRBJ1-1, with unresolved D. Looked up from germline, CDR1 is GTSNPN and CDR2 is SVGIG (reference sequence). Trimming removed 5 bases at V and 0 bases at J, with 10 bases between. The CDR3 loop spans 13 amino acids. The full variable domain, with the rest looked up from reference TRBV30 and TRBJ1-1, is SQTIHQWPATLVQPVGSPLSLECTVEGTSNPNLYWYRQAAGRGLQLLFYSVGIGQISSEVPQNLSASRPQDRQFILSSKKLLLSDSGFYLCAWSGDLNTEAFFGQGTRLTVV.

This chain joins TRBV2 and TRBJ1-2, with a weak D call TRBD1 (5 bases). Trimming left V 3 bases short and J 5 bases short, with 22 bases between. The germline gives CDR1 SNHLY, CDR2 FYNNEI. The CDR3 runs to 17 residues. In DNA form, the CDR3 reads TGTGCCAGCAGTGATTCTTTCCGAGGCGGGACTGATTATGGCTACACCTTC. Its translation: CASSDSFRGGTDYGYTF.

J is TRBJ2-3 and V is TRBV2; perhaps TRBD1 as D (6 bases). Germline CDR1 SNHLY, CDR2 FYNNEI. Trimming removed 4 bases from V and 2 bases from J, with 10 bases in between. The CDR3 covers 14 residues. The CDR3 nucleotides are TGTGCCAGCAGTGGGGGGCGGCCCACAGATACGCAGTATTTT. Protein product: CASSGGRPTDTQYF.

The genes are TRBV19 and TRBJ1-3, with D maybe TRBD1 (6 bases). The CDR3 is made up of 16 amino acids. Germline V gene sequence: CDR1 LNHDA, CDR2 SQIVND (reference sequence). The V end lost 6 bases, the J end lost 3 bases, and 18 bases lay between the germline ends. CDR3 nucleotide sequence: TGTGCCAGTAGCCGGACGCCGCAGGGGAATGGAAACACCATATATTTT. Amino acid sequence: CASSRTPQGNGNTIYF.